This T cell receptor (beta chain) was identified during a study of PD-1 blockade in classical Hodgkin lymphoma. Every patient experienced relapse after autologous stem cell transplantation, and brentuximab vedotin exposure varied. This CDR3 comprises 15 residues. CDR1 is LGHNT and CDR2 is FRNRAP in the germline V gene. V was cut by 1 base and J by 6 bases, with 12 bases left in between. TCRdb keeps only in-frame clones here, not all; method: immunoSEQ multiplex PCR. The repertoire has more than 25,000 clones, 65% to 75% of them found once; the top ten carry about a quarter. This sequence joins TRBV12-5 and TRBJ2-2; D not certain. The receptor was derived from a human donor with classical Hodgkin lymphoma. Sequences were derived from peripheral blood mononuclear cells (PBMCs), sampled before the second cycle of nivolumab. The CDR3 protein is CASGLGRGIAGELFF. The CDR3, as DNA: TGTGCTAGTGGTTTGGGACGTGGGATTGCCGGGGAGCTGTTTTTT.